Shown below are 13 T cell receptor beta chains from a single sample sequenced in a study of T cell repertoires in cytomegalovirus infection. TCRdb redid the calling of the reads with MiXCR, one entry per CDR3 protein. The sample has some 400,000 distinct CDR3 sequences, 15% to 20% seen once. The material sequenced was PBMCs. The receptor set was obtained from a human donor in good health (CMV status not recorded). Some clones in this sample may be carry-over from other donors' samples.

This clonotype was seen more than once but under ten times. In nucleotides, the CDR3 is TGCGCCAGCAGCTTTAGTGGGATCCGGGACCAGCCCCAGCATTTT. Amino acids: CASSFSGIRDQPQHF. The chain carries TRBV5-1 and TRBJ1-5; D may be TRBD1 (5 bases). The germline V gene has CDR1 SGHRS and CDR2 YFSETQ. V lost 2 bases to trimming and J lost 7 bases, with 16 bases between them. The length of the CDR3 is 15 residues.

This rearrangement joins TRBV24-1 to TRBJ2-1; no reliable D call. Germline-derived CDR1 and CDR2 are KGHDR and SFDVKD. With 3 bases removed from V and 7 bases from J, the gap between germline ends came to 3 bases. This CDR3 has 11 residues. Here the CDR3 DNA reads TGTGCCACCAGTGATGCTAATGAGCAGTTCTTC. It is translated as CATSDANEQFF.

This clonotype was found many times. The chain joins TRBV7-9 to TRBJ2-2; TRBD2 agrees at 12 bases. Trimming removed 7 bases from V and 7 bases from J; junction bases left unmatched: 7. Germline CDR1 and CDR2: SEHNR and FQNEAQ (reference sequence). The length of the CDR3 is 15 residues. The CDR3 reads CASTAGLAGHGELFF. CDR3 sequence (DNA): TGTGCCAGCACCGCGGGACTAGCGGGCCACGGGGAGCTGTTTTTT.

This clonotype appeared a few times. The chain has TRBV27 and TRBJ2-5; possibly TRBD1 for D (5 bases). The germline CDR1 and CDR2 sequences are MNHEY and SMNVEV (reference sequence). V lost 3 bases, J lost 3 bases, and 11 bases lay in between. The CDR3 contains 14 residues. CDR3 protein: CASSFGAGKETQYF. The CDR3 DNA sequence: TGTGCCAGCAGTTTTGGGGCCGGTAAAGAGACCCAGTACTTC.

This clonotype was counted a few times. V usage is TRBV7-2 and J usage is TRBJ2-1; 14 nucleotides match TRBD2. Germline V gene lookup returns CDR1 SGHTA and CDR2 FQGNSA. The CDR3 covers 16 residues. Trimming cost V 7 bases and J 9 bases; bases outside gene matches: 11. For the CDR3, the DNA is TGTGCCAGCACCTTCCGTCGACTAGCGGGGGGGGCTGAGCAGTTCTTC. Translated, it gives CASTFRRLAGGAEQFF.

The rearrangement links TRBV4-2 to TRBJ2-1; maybe TRBD2 (6 bases). Germline values: CDR1 LGHNA, CDR2 YNFKEQ. The CDR3 runs 13 residues. The V end lost 0 bases, the J end lost 10 bases, and 10 bases lay between the germline ends. CDR3 coding DNA: TGTGCCAGCAGCCAAGACCCCGGACTAGAGCAGTTCTTC. Translated, it gives CASSQDPGLEQFF.

This chain joins TRBV27 and TRBJ2-5, with 8 bases that match TRBD1. Germline V gene sequence: CDR1 MNHEY, CDR2 SMNVEV (reference sequence). Losses at the gene ends were 5 bases for V and 2 bases for J; bases not matched to a gene: 4. There are 14 residues in the CDR3. CDR3 residues: CASSQDRDQETQYF. CDR3 in DNA: TGTGCCAGCAGTCAGGACAGGGATCAAGAGACCCAGTACTTC.

This clonotype appeared a few times. V is TRBV5-1 and J is TRBJ2-1; 11 bases match TRBD2. CDR1 is SGHRS and CDR2 is YFSETQ in the germline V gene. The CDR3 has 17 amino acids. V was clipped by 3 bases and J by 6 bases; unmatched bases: 11. The CDR3 nucleotides read TGCGCCAGCAGCTGGCGGGCTAGCGGGAGGCAGGGCAATGAGCAGTTCTTC. Translating it yields CASSWRASGRQGNEQFF.

Only a few counts were recorded for this clonotype. The chain is built from TRBV3-1 and TRBJ2-1; 10 bases map to TRBD2. The CDR3 loop spans 15 amino acids. V shed 4 bases, J shed 5 bases, and the junction held 5 bases outside the gene matches. Germline lookup yields CDR1 LGHDT and CDR2 YNNKEL (reference sequence). CDR3 coding DNA: TGTGCCAGCAGCCGTAGCGGGGGGCTGAACAATGAGCAGTTCTTC. Its translation: CASSRSGGLNNEQFF.

Many counts were recorded for this clonotype. The genes are TRBV24-1 and TRBJ1-5; TRBD1 might be the D (5 bases). Germline CDR1 KGHDR, CDR2 SFDVKD. V lost 7 bases and J 7 bases, leaving 10 bases between the germline ends. The CDR3 extends over 12 amino acids. The CDR3 DNA reads as TGTGCCACCAGCGGGGGAAGACAGCCCCAGCATTTT. This translates into CATSGGRQPQHF.

This clonotype was recorded at least ten times. CDR3 amino acids: CASSQVGGQQETQYF. The CDR3 DNA reads TGTGCCAGCAGCCAAGTAGGGGGCCAGCAAGAGACCCAGTACTTC. The gene calls are TRBV4-2 and TRBJ2-5; 7 bases are a match to TRBD1. Per germline, CDR1 LGHNA and CDR2 YNFKEQ. The CDR3 extends over 15 amino acids. Trimming cost V 1 base and J 2 bases; bases outside gene matches: 4.

A note on this clonotype: Since a much larger clone is just one base distant, this may be a read error. V is TRBV7-2 and J is TRBJ2-7, with D possibly matching TRBD1 (8 bases). Germline V lookup: CDR1 SGHTA, CDR2 FQGNSA. The CDR3 extends over 13 amino acids. CDR3 region: CASSLGAGQVLHF. As DNA, the CDR3 is TGTGCCAGCAGCTTAGGAGCGGGACAGGTCTTGCACTTC.

This clonotype occurred a few times. The chain recombines TRBV28 with TRBJ2-1; 7 bases are a match to TRBD1. Germline trimming cut 10 bases from V and 9 bases from J; bases unmatched to any gene: 12. The CDR3 spans 13 residues. Germline CDR1 reads MDHEN; CDR2 reads SYDVKM. This CDR3 reads CATCTGEGGEQFF. In DNA form, the CDR3 reads TGTGCCACCTGTACAGGGGAAGGGGGTGAGCAGTTCTTC.